A selection of T cell receptor beta chains follows, all from one sample in a study of shared clonotypes between healthy human individuals. TCRdb's copy holds only in-frame clones and misses some; the assay was immunoSEQ multiplex PCR. Of roughly 2.5 million clones listed, approximately 92% are singletons. The sample was naive CD4+ T cells sorted from blood. These receptors all stem from a man between 18 and 35 years old in good health. Both conserved end residues are part of each CDR3. Fields, in order: CDR3 DNA, CDR3 protein, V gene, clone size, J gene, CDR3 length, D gene. A D gene is named only where the DNA matches it firmly. Rows may omit the clone size; those that give it use once, few, many or a size class.

TGCGCCAGCAGCCTGGGACAGGGTGCCACTGAAGCTTTCTTT,CASSLGQGATEAFF,TRBV5-1,-,TRBJ1-1,14,TRBD1
TGTGCCAGCAGCTTAGTAGGGGCAGGGGTCTATGGCTACACCTTC,CASSLVGAGVYGYTF,TRBV7-9,-,TRBJ1-2,15,-
TGTGCCAGCAGCGGGAGTGGGGGGAATCAGCCCCAGCATTTT,CASSGSGGNQPQHF,TRBV7-2,-,TRBJ1-5,14,-
TGCGCCAGCAGCGTTGGGGCGACAGGATACTCCTACAATGAGCAGTTCTTC,CASSVGATGYSYNEQFF,TRBV5-1,-,TRBJ2-1,17,-
TGTGCCATCAGTGAGTCTTACAGCCGGACTAGCGGGAGGGCCCTCGGGGAGACCCAGTACTTC,CAISESYSRTSGRALGETQYF,TRBV10-3,-,TRBJ2-5,21,TRBD2
TGTGCCAGCAGCTTTTTAGCGGGAGAGGGTGAGCAGTTCTTC,CASSFLAGEGEQFF,TRBV13,-,TRBJ2-1,14,TRBD2
TGTGCCAGTAGTATAGCGGGCGGGATAAGCTCCGAGCAGTACTTC,CASSIAGGISSEQYF,TRBV19,-,TRBJ2-7,15,-
TGTGCCAGCAGCTTGGAACCCCAGGCTTCCCAGCCCCAGCATTTT,CASSLEPQASQPQHF,TRBV5-4,once,TRBJ1-5,15,-
TGCGCCAGCAGCCAAGATTGGACTACCTACGAGCAGTACTTC,CASSQDWTTYEQYF,TRBV4-1,-,TRBJ2-7,14,-
TGTGCCAGCGATTCCACGGGCGGGGGAACCTCCTACAATGAGCAGTTCTTC,CASDSTGGGTSYNEQFF,TRBV2,-,TRBJ2-1,17,TRBD2
TGTGCCAGCTCAGCAGGCCGGGGGCACTACGAGCAGTACTTC,CASSAGRGHYEQYF,TRBV18,-,TRBJ2-7,14,-
TGTGCCAGCAGCGTAGCTACAAAAGGGGTTGGGCTGTTTTTT,CASSVATKGVGLFF,TRBV9,once,TRBJ2-2,14,-
TGCGCCAGCCCATGGGGGGACAGGGGAGTATGGCGCTCCTACGAGCAGTACTTC,CASPWGDRGVWRSYEQYF,TRBV23-1,-,TRBJ2-7,18,TRBD1
TGTGCCAGCAGCCAGACAGCCGATACGCAGTATTTT,CASSQTADTQYF,TRBV4-2,-,TRBJ2-3,12,-
TGCGCCAGCAGCCAGGGTGTAAGCTCCTACAATGAGCAGTTCTTC,CASSQGVSSYNEQFF,TRBV4-3,-,TRBJ2-1,15,-
TGCGCCAGCAGCTTGGCCGGGGACCGCTCCTACAATGAGCAGTTCTTC,CASSLAGDRSYNEQFF,TRBV5-1,once,TRBJ2-1,16,-
TGTGCCTGGGACAGGGGGCAAACTAGCGAATCCACCTACGAGCAGTACTTC,CAWDRGQTSESTYEQYF,TRBV30,-,TRBJ2-7,17,TRBD1
TGTGCCAGCAGTGGGTCGGGGGAAAGCAATCAGCCCCAGCATTTT,CASSGSGESNQPQHF,TRBV6-1,-,TRBJ1-5,15,-
TGTGCCAGCAGAAGGGACAACGGGAGGCTGTTTTTT,CASRRDNGRLFF,TRBV6-6,few,TRBJ1-4,12,-
TGTGCCAGTAGTACAAACCCCGGGACAGGGATGTCCTACGAGCAGTACTTC,CASSTNPGTGMSYEQYF,TRBV19,once,TRBJ2-7,17,TRBD1
TGCGCCAGCAGCCAAGAAATCCAGAACACCGGGGAGCTGTTTTTT,CASSQEIQNTGELFF,TRBV4-3,-,TRBJ2-2,15,-
TGTGCCAGCAGCTTACAGCCAGTCACCGGGGAGCTGTTTTTT,CASSLQPVTGELFF,TRBV11-2,-,TRBJ2-2,14,-
TGTGCCAGCTCACCTGGGGGGTCTTCCTCACCCCTCCACTTT,CASSPGGSSSPLHF,TRBV18,-,TRBJ1-6,14,-
TGTGCCAGCAGCTTAAGCGGGCCCCAAGAGACCCAGTACTTC,CASSLSGPQETQYF,TRBV7-3,-,TRBJ2-5,14,-
TGTGCCAGCTCACAACTCCATCAGGGCGATGAGCAGTTCTTC,CASSQLHQGDEQFF,TRBV18,-,TRBJ2-1,14,-
TGTGCCAGCAGCTTGCAGGGCTACTATGGCTACACCTTC,CASSLQGYYGYTF,TRBV13,-,TRBJ1-2,13,-
TGTGCCAGCAGCTTAGCCATTATAGCCAAAAACATTCAGTACTTC,CASSLAIIAKNIQYF,TRBV7-2,-,TRBJ2-4,15,-
TGTGCCAGTACCCTCCTCGGGGGGCGGGAGCCCCAGCATTTT,CASTLLGGREPQHF,TRBV19,-,TRBJ1-5,14,-
TGTGCCAGCAGCGTAGAAGCTAGCGGGATGGTAGATACGCAGTATTTT,CASSVEASGMVDTQYF,TRBV9,-,TRBJ2-3,16,TRBD2
TGTGCCAGCAGCCAGGGGGACAGGGGAACCGGGGAGCTGTTTTTT,CASSQGDRGTGELFF,TRBV5-8,-,TRBJ2-2,15,TRBD1
TGTGCCAGCACCGTTGGACTAGCGGGAGCTAAGGTCTTC,CASTVGLAGAKVF,TRBV6-1,-,TRBJ2-1,13,TRBD2
TGTGCCAGCAGATGGGGCGGGACACTCCCGGACTACGAGCAGTACTTC,CASRWGGTLPDYEQYF,TRBV2,-,TRBJ2-7,16,-
TGTGCCAGCCAAAGGGATTCCCCCCTTTTTGGAAACACCATATATTTT,CASQRDSPLFGNTIYF,TRBV2,-,TRBJ1-3,16,-
TGTGCCAGTGGCGACAGGGGGCGAACCTACGAGCAGTACTTC,CASGDRGRTYEQYF,TRBV19,once,TRBJ2-7,14,TRBD1
TGTGCCAGCAGCTTTTCAGGGATGACTGAAGCTTTCTTT,CASSFSGMTEAFF,TRBV5-6,-,TRBJ1-1,13,-
TGTGCCAGCAGCGTAGAGGTAGCGGGAGGGGATGGGGAGCAGTTCTTC,CASSVEVAGGDGEQFF,TRBV9,once,TRBJ2-1,16,TRBD2
TGTGCCAGCAGTCCGGCGAGGGACAGGGTCACTGAAGCTTTCTTT,CASSPARDRVTEAFF,TRBV27,-,TRBJ1-1,15,TRBD1
TGTGCCAGCAGTGGGACAGGGAGGTTGGGAGCTTTCTTT,CASSGTGRLGAFF,TRBV2,-,TRBJ1-1,13,TRBD1
TGCGCCAGCAGCACGAACAGCGGCTCGGGCACTGAAGCTTTCTTT,CASSTNSGSGTEAFF,TRBV5-1,-,TRBJ1-1,15,-
TGTGCCAGCAGCCAGGGGCTCGACTATGGCTACACCTTC,CASSQGLDYGYTF,TRBV6-5,-,TRBJ1-2,13,-
TGTGCCAGCAGCATAAAAACTAGCTCCTACAATGAGCAGTTCTTC,CASSIKTSSYNEQFF,TRBV7-2,-,TRBJ2-1,15,-
TGTGCCAGCAGCCGCGGAGGGATAAAGTACGAGCAGTACTTC,CASSRGGIKYEQYF,TRBV6-5,once,TRBJ2-7,14,-
TGTGCCAGCAGCTTGGAAGGACAGTCGTACTATGGCTACACCTTC,CASSLEGQSYYGYTF,TRBV5-6,-,TRBJ1-2,15,-
TGTGCCACCAGCACGAGGGACACTAGCACAGATACGCAGTATTTT,CATSTRDTSTDTQYF,TRBV15,-,TRBJ2-3,15,-
TGTGCCAGCAGCTTGGGGACAGGGAGGTCATATAATTCACCCCTCCACTTT,CASSLGTGRSYNSPLHF,TRBV5-4,-,TRBJ1-6,17,TRBD1
TGCGCCAGCAGCTTAGGCGGGAGGAACTCCTACGAGCAGTACTTC,CASSLGGRNSYEQYF,TRBV5-1,-,TRBJ2-7,15,TRBD2
TGTGCCAGCAGCTTGTCCTTAGTAGTTCGTCCAGGGGAGAGGGAGACCCAGTACTTC,CASSLSLVVRPGERETQYF,TRBV5-5,-,TRBJ2-5,19,-
TGTGCCAGCAGCTTAAAAGGGGCTGAAGAGGCCGGGGAGCTGTTTTTT,CASSLKGAEEAGELFF,TRBV7-9,-,TRBJ2-2,16,-
TGTGCCAGCAGCACCTCAGGGAACTATGGCTACACCTTC,CASSTSGNYGYTF,TRBV5-6,-,TRBJ1-2,13,-
TGTGCCAGCAGTTCTCCGAACAGGGGGCCTGGACTCTATGGCTACACCTTC,CASSSPNRGPGLYGYTF,TRBV28,-,TRBJ1-2,17,TRBD1
TGTGCCAGCACCCTACCTAGGGGGGATAATTCACCCCTCCACTTT,CASTLPRGDNSPLHF,TRBV6-6,-,TRBJ1-6,15,-
TGCGCCAGCAGCACGGACGCAGAAGGGAAGGCGCAGTATTTT,CASSTDAEGKAQYF,TRBV5-1,few,TRBJ2-3,14,-
TGTGCCAGCAGTCTGGGGCACTCCTACGAGCAGTACTTC,CASSLGHSYEQYF,TRBV5-5,-,TRBJ2-7,13,-